The rows below give T cell receptor beta chains drawn from one sample of a study of CXCR3-negative and CXCR3-positive naive CD8 T cells. TCRdb reprocessed the 5' RACE reads, keeping one entry per CDR3 protein, no DNA. The listing contains about 130,000 distinct CDR3 sequences. The specimen sequenced was naive CXCR3- CD8+ T cells from blood. The receptor source for this set is a human donor in good health. Some clones in this sample may be carry-over from other donors' samples. CDR3s include the opening cysteine and the closing phenylalanine or tryptophan.

len | j_gene | v_gene | CDR3aa
13 | TRBJ1-2 | TRBV11-3 | CASSLSNGYGYTF
14 | TRBJ2-7 | TRBV7-9 | CASSLSARAYEQYF
14 | TRBJ2-7 | TRBV7-6 | CASSLWQGAYEQYF
23 | TRBJ2-1 | TRBV20-1 | CSARDPQAVWASGGAFHYNEQFF
14 | TRBJ2-1 | TRBV2 | CASTVGTGNNEQFF
11 | TRBJ2-2 | TRBV28 | CASRLTGELFF
14 | TRBJ2-1 | TRBV7-3 | CASSSLGGQDEQFF
14 | TRBJ2-7 | TRBV20-1 | CSAQPGAGGYEQYF
13 | TRBJ2-7 | TRBV6-2/TRBV6-3 | CASSYFGINEQYF
12 | TRBJ2-7 | TRBV27 | CASGGPVGEQYF
13 | TRBJ2-7 | TRBV29-1 | CSVSGGTGYEQYF
16 | TRBJ2-5 | TRBV27 | CASSSGGTGAEETQYF
20 | TRBJ2-1 | TRBV19 | CASTPMVASGRVVGYNEQFF
15 | TRBJ1-1 | TRBV28 | CASSFHRAPNTEAFF
13 | TRBJ2-7 | TRBV29-1 | CSVPLGGAEEQYF
17 | TRBJ2-2 | TRBV19 | CASSFDRDRGLPGELFF
14 | TRBJ2-5 | TRBV7-7 | CASSVLAGQETQYF
15 | TRBJ1-6 | TRBV5-1 | CASSLGQGYNSPLHF
14 | TRBJ1-1 | TRBV27 | CASTGGLGAAEAFF
21 | TRBJ2-1 | TRBV24-1 | CATSDSPGLFWTASSYNEQFF
14 | TRBJ2-7 | TRBV29-1 | CSVEDGREGYEQYF
16 | TRBJ2-1 | TRBV11-2 | CASSSMTSGGYNEQFF
21 | TRBJ2-7 | TRBV6-5 | CASSSPTTGNLPFPSSYEQYF
16 | TRBJ2-7 | TRBV7-9 | CASSAFSGTGGNEQYF
15 | TRBJ1-5 | TRBV4-3 | CASSPGTGNNQPQHF
13 | TRBJ2-7 | TRBV5-1 | CASRTSGSYEQYF
15 | TRBJ2-2 | TRBV7-6 | CASSEWDTSSGELFF
15 | TRBJ1-3 | TRBV6-1 | CASSEGTGEGNTIYF
16 | TRBJ2-3 | TRBV9 | CASSVDPLAGTDTQYF
13 | TRBJ2-3 | TRBV29-1 | CSGMTGSGDTQYF